Below, 20 T cell receptor beta chains from the same sample are listed, as sequenced in a study of cytomegalovirus exposure and HLA in healthy donors listed by TCRdb under 2017. The method was the immunoSEQ multiplex PCR assay. For the multiplex PCR, a mixture combining 60 forward primers for TCR Vbeta segments and 13 reverse primers for TCR Jbeta segments was used. The table comes from immuneACCESS by way of TCRdb, which keeps in-frame sequences with V and J called. Part of the clones is missing from these tables; in studies checked, under half for an unresolved V gene and the rest for unknown reasons. For this sample the table gives approximately 150,000 clones, of which 65% to 80% were detected only once. 4.3% of the sample comes from the top ten. Sequencing input: PBMCs. These receptors all stem from a middle-aged man in good health and CMV-seronegative.

This chain links TRBV5-6 with TRBJ2-2; 8 nucleotides align to TRBD2. There are 16 residues in the CDR3. The V gene end was trimmed by 3 bases and the J gene end by 7 bases; junction bases not matched to a gene: 11. CDR1 is SGHDT and CDR2 is YYEEEE in the germline V gene. CDR3 coding DNA: TGTGCCAGCAGCTGGGGCCCGGCGGGGGGCTTCGGGGAGCTGTTTTTT. It yields the protein CASSWGPAGGFGELFF.

This chain uses TRBV7-3 with TRBJ1-1; a possible D gene is TRBD1 (5 bases). The germline V and J ends were trimmed by 1 base and 6 bases, with 12 bases remaining between them. This CDR3 region has 14 residues. Germline V CDR1 and CDR2: SGHTA, FQGTGA. In nucleotides, the CDR3 is TGTGCCAGCAGCTTAATAGGGGTTGGGGCTGAAGCTTTCTTT. It yields the protein CASSLIGVGAEAFF.

A single count supports this clone. The chain combines TRBV5-1 with TRBJ2-7, with D tentatively TRBD1 (6 bases). CDR3 length equals 17 residues. CDR1 SGHRS and CDR2 YFSETQ come from the germline V gene. V was shortened by 4 bases and J by 2 bases, with 22 bases between the two germline ends. CDR3 in amino acids: CASSTSGAVLSTYEQYF. Written as DNA, the CDR3 is TGCGCCAGCAGCACCTCAGGGGCGGTCCTATCGACCTACGAGCAGTACTTC.

This chain links TRBV6-6 with TRBJ1-4; D is perhaps TRBD1 (6 bases). This CDR3 comprises 14 residues. Germline CDR1 reads MNHNY; CDR2 reads SVGAGI (reference sequence). V lost 7 bases and J lost 8, with 17 bases in between. The CDR3 coding sequence is TGTGCCAGCAATACAGGGACCTTTGGGGAAAAACTGTTTTTT. As protein: CASNTGTFGEKLFF.

J is TRBJ1-1 and V is TRBV6-6; the match to TRBD1 covers 8 bases. Germline CDR1 reads MNHNY; CDR2 reads SVGAGI (reference sequence). This CDR3 has 16 residues. Germline trimming cut 2 bases from V and 3 bases from J; bases unmatched to any gene: 8. The CDR3 region is CASSYHPPTGDTEAFF. The CDR3, as DNA: TGTGCCAGCAGTTACCACCCCCCGACAGGGGACACTGAAGCTTTCTTT.

The chain links TRBV5-1 to TRBJ1-4; no definite D call. Deletions cut 0 bases from V and 3 bases from J, with 6 bases between. Germline loops: CDR1 SGHRS, CDR2 YFSETQ. The CDR3 spans 14 residues. CDR3 DNA sequence: TGCGCCAGCAGCTTGGGTCAGTCTAATGAAAAACTGTTTTTT. Amino acid sequence: CASSLGQSNEKLFF.

This chain connects TRBV12-5 to TRBJ1-2; D is possibly TRBD1 (5 bases). CDR3 length: 15 residues. Germline CDR1 LGHNT, CDR2 FRNRAP. V was pared by 2 bases and J by 4 bases, with 14 bases between. The CDR3 DNA follows: TGTGCTAGTGGTTTGATGATGGGGGGAGCCTATGGCTACACCTTC. As protein: CASGLMMGGAYGYTF.

V usage is TRBV5-4 and J usage is TRBJ2-7; 11 bases are a match to TRBD2. Germline V CDR1 and CDR2: SGHNT, YYREEE (reference sequence). Trimming removed 0 bases from V and 3 bases from J; junction bases left unmatched: 8. The CDR3 has 17 amino acids. Here the CDR3 DNA reads TGTGCCAGCAGCTTGGTGGCTAGCGGGGGGCAGTACTACGAGCAGTACTTC. It encodes CASSLVASGGQYYEQYF.

The table lists this clone with a few counts. The sample contains more than one DNA sequence encoding this CDR3. CDR3 coding DNA: TGTGCCAGCAGCTCGCAGGGGCTGGGAACCTACGAGCAGTACTTC. Its translation: CASSSQGLGTYEQYF. The chain recombines TRBV7-9 with TRBJ2-7; tentatively, D is TRBD1 (6 bases). CDR3 length equals 15 residues. The V and J ends lost 4 bases and 2 bases respectively, with 15 bases between them. Germline V gives CDR1 SEHNR, CDR2 FQNEAQ (reference sequence).

This chain uses TRBV7-9 with TRBJ2-7; 10 bases fit TRBD1. V was pared by 6 bases and J by 3 bases, with 11 bases of the junction left unmatched. Germline V gene lookup returns CDR1 SEHNR and CDR2 FQNEAQ (reference sequence). The CDR3 is made up of 16 amino acids. The CDR3 nucleotides read TGTGCCAGCAGACTTAGCGACAGGGGGCTCTACTACGAGCAGTACTTC. It codes for CASRLSDRGLYYEQYF.

This sequence joins TRBV18 and TRBJ2-6; the D gene is possibly TRBD1 (5 bases). The CDR3 loop spans 11 amino acids. Trimming cost V 6 bases and J 14 bases, with 11 bases left between them. CDR1 and CDR2 from the germline V gene are KGHSH and LQKENI. In nucleotides, the CDR3 is TGTGCCAGCTCGCCGGACAATATCCTGACTTTC. This codes for CASSPDNILTF.

The genes are TRBV7-3 and TRBJ2-5, with TRBD1 as a possible D gene (6 bases). Trimming shortened V by 4 bases and J by 1 base, and 10 bases separated the two germline ends. The CDR3 is 14 amino acids. Germline V gene lookup returns CDR1 SGHTA and CDR2 FQGTGA. CDR3 DNA sequence: TGTGCCAGCAGCTCCGGCAGGGGCCAAGAGACCCAGTACTTC. It codes for CASSSGRGQETQYF.

The rearrangement links TRBV11-2 to TRBJ1-2; TRBD1 might be the D (6 bases). Germline V CDR1 and CDR2: SGHAT, FQNNGV. V lost 5 bases to trimming and J lost 5 bases, with 18 bases between them. This CDR3 has 15 amino acids. As DNA, the CDR3 is TGTGCCAGCAGCCTACAAGGGGGGGCCTCTTATGGCTACACCTTC. This sequence encodes CASSLQGGASYGYTF. Full variable domain (remainder filled in from reference TRBV11-2 and TRBJ1-2): EAGVAQSPRYKIIEKRQSVAFWCNPISGHATLYWYQQILGQGPKLLIQFQNNGVVDDSQLPKDRFSAERLKGVDSTLKIQPAKLEDSAVYLCASSLQGGASYGYTFGSGTRLTVV.

The chain joins TRBV7-9 to TRBJ2-7; D gene unclear. The CDR3 loop spans 11 amino acids. The V gene's germline CDR1 is SEHNR and CDR2 FQNEAQ (reference sequence). V gave up 5 bases and J gave up 6 bases, with 8 bases separating them. The CDR3 sequence is CASSPGSEQYF. The CDR3 coding sequence is TGTGCCAGCAGCCCCGGTTCCGAGCAGTACTTC.

This chain uses TRBV9 with TRBJ2-3; tentatively, D is TRBD2 (6 bases). Germline V CDR1 and CDR2: SGDLS, YYNGEE. The CDR3 runs to 13 residues. With 3 bases removed from V and 8 bases from J, the gap between germline ends came to 13 bases. The CDR3 reads CASSGGEVATQYF. In DNA, the CDR3 is TGTGCCAGCAGCGGGGGGGAGGTAGCTACGCAGTATTTT.

The chain combines TRBV19 with TRBJ1-3; no firm D call. This CDR3 is built from 14 residues. V was pared by 7 bases and J by 0 bases, with 10 bases between. CDR1 and CDR2 (germline): LNHDA, SQIVND (reference sequence). The CDR3 region is CASNRLNSGNTIYF. The CDR3 region has the DNA TGTGCCAGTAACCGACTGAACTCTGGAAACACCATATATTTT.

The chain joins TRBV4-3 to TRBJ1-2, with a weak D call TRBD1 (6 bases). Germline CDR1 is LGHNA and CDR2 is YSLEER. The CDR3 sequence is 15 residues long. V lost 4 bases and J lost 6, with 18 bases in between. The DNA of the CDR3 is TGCGCCAGCAGCCCCGGGACAATTGGTAAGGATGGCTACACCTTC. This encodes CASSPGTIGKDGYTF.

This chain uses TRBV5-8 with TRBJ2-3, with D unresolved. The ends were cut back, 3 bases at V and 6 bases at J, with 8 bases in the middle. The CDR3 has 12 amino acids. Germline V lookup: CDR1 SGHTS, CDR2 YDEGEE. This chain's CDR3 is CASSSNRDTQYF. DNA of the CDR3: TGTGCCAGCAGCTCGAATCGGGATACGCAGTATTTT.

This chain connects TRBV5-1 to TRBJ2-1; 13 bases map to TRBD2. Germline trimming cut 3 bases from V and 3 bases from J; bases unmatched to any gene: 9. CDR3 length: 18 residues. CDR1 and CDR2 (germline): SGHRS, YFSETQ. Here the CDR3 reads CASSSGLAGATLYNEQFF. The CDR3 DNA reads as TGCGCCAGCAGCTCCGGACTAGCGGGGGCCACTCTCTACAATGAGCAGTTCTTC.

The V call is TRBV7-9, the J call TRBJ2-5, with 7 positions matching TRBD1. V shed 4 bases, J shed 1 base, and the junction held 6 bases outside the gene matches. Germline CDR1 reads SEHNR; CDR2 reads FQNEAQ (reference sequence). The CDR3 runs to 15 residues. CDR3 coding DNA: TGTGCCAGCAGCTCCTACAGGGGTATCCAAGAGACCCAGTACTTC. Its translation is CASSSYRGIQETQYF.